These T cell receptor beta chains were read from a single sample in a study of T cell responses to AZD1222 COVID-19 vaccine. Only in-frame clones appear in the TCRdb table, and some are missing; sequencing was by immunoSEQ multiplex PCR. This sample has around 78,000 clones, with under 90% found just once. The sample was peripheral blood, taken 28 days after the second AZD1222 dose. The receptors here all came from an adult who received the AZD1222 COVID-19 vaccine. Both conserved end residues are part of each CDR3. A D gene is named only where the DNA matches it firmly. Expanded clones are given a class, and other clones once, few, many or no size at all.

TGCGCCAGCAGCCACGAAACCGGGACAGGGCGAGTTAACGATTCACCCCTCCACTTT CASSHETGTGRVNDSPLHF TRBJ1-6 TRBV4-3 NA TRBD1
TGCAGCGCCACCCAAACAGGGAACGCCTATGGCTACACCTTC CSATQTGNAYGYTF TRBJ1-2 TRBV29-1 NA NA
TGTGCCAGCAGTGGTAGACCCCGCTATGGCTACACCTTC CASSGRPRYGYTF TRBJ1-2 TRBV12-3/TRBV12-4 NA NA
TGTGCCTGGAGCGGCAGCAGCAATCAGCCCCAGCATTTT CAWSGSSNQPQHF TRBJ1-5 TRBV30 NA NA
TGTGCCAGCAGCTTGGGACAGGGGGGGATCACTGAAGCTTTCTTT CASSLGQGGITEAFF TRBJ1-1 TRBV5-8 NA TRBD1
TGTGCCAGCCGAAAGACAGGGCCGAGCTCCTATAATTCACCCCTCCACTTT CASRKTGPSSYNSPLHF TRBJ1-6 TRBV6-4 NA TRBD1
TGTGCCAGCAGACTCCTGGCCGGGGGGCCGGATGGCTACACCTTC CASRLLAGGPDGYTF TRBJ1-2 TRBV28 NA NA
TGTGCCAGCAGCCAGGCTACAGATACGCAGTATTTT CASSQATDTQYF TRBJ2-3 TRBV3-1/TRBV3-2 NA NA
TGTGCCAGCAGCTTGGATTCCGGGGGAGTCTATGGCTACACCTTC CASSLDSGGVYGYTF TRBJ1-2 TRBV5-5 NA NA
TGTGCCAGCAGTCCAGGTACTGCGGACTATGGCTACACCTTC CASSPGTADYGYTF TRBJ1-2 TRBV28 few NA
TGTGCCATCAGTGGGACAGGGCCGACCACCGGGGAGCTGTTTTTT CAISGTGPTTGELFF TRBJ2-2 TRBV10-3 once TRBD1
TGTGCCAGCAGCCCCACCCCGGTAGGGGCTGAAGCTTTCTTT CASSPTPVGAEAFF TRBJ1-1 TRBV16 NA NA
TGCGCCAGCAGCTGGGGGCTGGGGCGAGGGTCCTACGAGCAGTACTTC CASSWGLGRGSYEQYF TRBJ2-7 TRBV5-1 NA NA
TGTGCCAGCAGCCTACAGGGGGCGCGTGGCTACGAGCAGTACTTC CASSLQGARGYEQYF TRBJ2-7 TRBV7-9 NA TRBD1
TGTGCCAGCAGCCAAGAGGGTGGACAGGGTATCTATGGCTACACCTTC CASSQEGGQGIYGYTF TRBJ1-2 TRBV4-2 few TRBD1
TGTGCCAGCAGTTACCCGCTGGGACGGCTTACTTCTGGGGCCAACGTCCTGACTTTC CASSYPLGRLTSGANVLTF TRBJ2-6 TRBV6-2/TRBV6-3 NA NA
TGTGCCAGCAGTTTTAGTAACTATGGCTACACCTTC CASSFSNYGYTF TRBJ1-2 TRBV12-3/TRBV12-4 few NA
TGTGCCAGCAGCCAAGGGGCAGATACGCAGTATTTT CASSQGADTQYF TRBJ2-3 TRBV3-1/TRBV3-2 once NA
TGTGCCAGCAGCCCCGGGACAGAAAGGGGCTACACCTTC CASSPGTERGYTF TRBJ1-2 TRBV28 NA TRBD1
TGTGCCAGCAGCCCCTTTCTCGGCAGGGGGTTGGGCACAGATACGCAGTATTTT CASSPFLGRGLGTDTQYF TRBJ2-3 TRBV3-1/TRBV3-2 NA TRBD1
TGCGCCAGCAGCTTGGCCGGGGGTAGCAATGGCTACACCTTC CASSLAGGSNGYTF TRBJ1-2 TRBV5-1 NA NA
TGTGCCAGCAGCTTAGCTGGCCTTCGAAAGGGCCTCTCTGGAAACACCATATATTTT CASSLAGLRKGLSGNTIYF TRBJ1-3 TRBV7-6 NA NA
TGTGCCTGGAGTGGGGGTAGCAATCAGCCCCAGCATTTT CAWSGGSNQPQHF TRBJ1-5 TRBV30 NA NA
TGCGCCAGCAGCTTTGGAGGGGGGAGGAGCACAGATACGCAGTATTTT CASSFGGGRSTDTQYF TRBJ2-3 TRBV5-1 once NA
TGTGCCAGCTCACCATGGGATACGCAGTATTTT CASSPWDTQYF TRBJ2-3 TRBV18 NA NA
TGCGCCAGCAGCCAGACTAACAATGAGCAGTTCTTC CASSQTNNEQFF TRBJ2-1 TRBV4-1 NA NA
TGTGCCAGCAGGAAGGACCACGGGACCTACGAGCAGTACTTC CASRKDHGTYEQYF TRBJ2-7 TRBV25-1 once NA
TGTGCCAGCGAAAACGGCAGGGGGCAAAGTCGACTCAATGGCTACACCTTC CASENGRGQSRLNGYTF TRBJ1-2 TRBV28 NA TRBD1
TGCGCCAGCAGCTTGGACCAGGGAGGCTCTGGGGCCAACGTCCTGACTTTC CASSLDQGGSGANVLTF TRBJ2-6 TRBV5-1 NA NA
TGTGCCACCTCGTACAGGGCTACCCACGAGCAGTACTTC CATSYRATHEQYF TRBJ2-7 TRBV12-3/TRBV12-4 few NA
TGTGCCTGGACTCTAGGCGTAAATAGCAATCAGCCCCAGCATTTT CAWTLGVNSNQPQHF TRBJ1-5 TRBV30 few NA
TGTGCCAGCAGCTTGCAGGGTGGTCAGCCCCAGCATTTT CASSLQGGQPQHF TRBJ1-5 TRBV7-9 NA NA
TGTGCCAGCAGCTTGGTCATGGGGGGCGACCGTGAAAAACTGTTTTTT CASSLVMGGDREKLFF TRBJ1-4 TRBV5-5 NA NA
TGTGCCAGCTCACCCGTGACAGACGAGCAGTACTTC CASSPVTDEQYF TRBJ2-7 TRBV18 once NA
TGTGCCAGCAAGTATGCAGAGTCTGGAAACACCATATATTTT CASKYAESGNTIYF TRBJ1-3 TRBV2 NA NA
TGTGCCAGTAGTATAGGGAGCCCCCCTCGTATCACCGGGGAGCTGTTTTTT CASSIGSPPRITGELFF TRBJ2-2 TRBV19 NA NA
TGTGCCAGCAGCCTTTTTAGAGGGCGGGGACACGACTCTGGAAACACCATATATTTT CASSLFRGRGHDSGNTIYF TRBJ1-3 TRBV7-2 NA NA
TGTGCCAGCAGCGTAGTGGATAGCAGATTCAGGGTAGGCTATGGCTACACCTTC CASSVVDSRFRVGYGYTF TRBJ1-2 TRBV9 NA NA
TGCGCCAGCAGTCAATCCCAGGGGACTAACTCCTACGAGCAGTACTTC CASSQSQGTNSYEQYF TRBJ2-7 TRBV23-1 NA NA
TGTGCCAGCAGTTCCATACAGGGCTATGGCTACACCTTC CASSSIQGYGYTF TRBJ1-2 TRBV6-5 NA NA
TGTGCCAGCAGCCCTAGCGGGGGCACCGGGGAGCTGTTTTTT CASSPSGGTGELFF TRBJ2-2 TRBV11-3 NA TRBD2
TGTGCCACTACGTTAAGTGAAAAACTGTTTTTT CATTLSEKLFF TRBJ1-4 TRBV6-5 NA NA
TGTGCCAGCAGCCCCGCCGGGACCGCCAGCTCCTATAATTCACCCCTCCACTTT CASSPAGTASSYNSPLHF TRBJ1-6 TRBV7-8 NA NA
TGTGCCAGTAGTATAGATGGGCGACAGGGTAGAGGCTACGAGCAGTACTTC CASSIDGRQGRGYEQYF TRBJ2-7 TRBV19 NA TRBD1
TGTGCCAGCAGTACCAGTCGGGTGAACACTGAAGCTTTCTTT CASSTSRVNTEAFF TRBJ1-1 TRBV6-5 NA NA
TGCGCCAGCAGCCAAGATGTTATTAGGGGATATGGCTACACCTTC CASSQDVIRGYGYTF TRBJ1-2 TRBV4-1 NA NA
TGTGCCAGCTCACCACCATCTAACACCGGGGAGCTGTTTTTT CASSPPSNTGELFF TRBJ2-2 TRBV18 NA NA